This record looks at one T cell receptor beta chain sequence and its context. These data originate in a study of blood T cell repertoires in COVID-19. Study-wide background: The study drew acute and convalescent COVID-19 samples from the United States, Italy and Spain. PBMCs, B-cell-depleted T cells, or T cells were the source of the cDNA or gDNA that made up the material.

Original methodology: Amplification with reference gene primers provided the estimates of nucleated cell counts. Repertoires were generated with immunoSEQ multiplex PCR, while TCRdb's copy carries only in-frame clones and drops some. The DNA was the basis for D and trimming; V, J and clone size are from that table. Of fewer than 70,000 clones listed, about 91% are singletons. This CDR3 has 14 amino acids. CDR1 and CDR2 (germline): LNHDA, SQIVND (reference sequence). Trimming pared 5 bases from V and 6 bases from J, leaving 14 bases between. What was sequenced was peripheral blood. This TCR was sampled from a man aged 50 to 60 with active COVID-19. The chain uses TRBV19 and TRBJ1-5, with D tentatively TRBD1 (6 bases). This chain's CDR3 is CASSSTGLSQPQHF. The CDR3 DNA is TGTGCCAGTAGTTCAACAGGGTTAAGTCAGCCCCAGCATTTT.